These 21 T cell receptor beta chains were sequenced from one sample in a study of T cell changes during pregnancy in multiple sclerosis. The protocol was immunoSEQ multiplex PCR, while the TCRdb copy is restricted to in-frame clones and leaves out a portion. This sample yields about 89,000 clones, of which around 94% are seen a single time; around 0.86% belongs to the top ten. Sample: peripheral blood, taken in the third trimester of pregnancy. The receptors stem from a female donor with multiple sclerosis, enrolled in a pregnancy study.

The chain is built from TRBV28 and TRBJ2-5; perhaps TRBD2 as D (6 bases). Germline CDR1 MDHEN, CDR2 SYDVKM. The CDR3 length is 15 residues. The V end lost 3 bases, the J end lost 7 bases, and 18 bases lay between the germline ends. The DNA for the CDR3 is TGTGCCAGCAGTTTTCGCAACTGGCTCGGGGGGACCCAGTACTTC. This translates into CASSFRNWLGGTQYF.

The CDR3 protein is CASSLGQRGYGYTF. The CDR3 region has the DNA TGCGCCAGCAGCTTGGGGCAACGAGGGTATGGCTACACCTTC. The V call is TRBV5-1, the J call TRBJ1-2; no firm D call. Germline V gives CDR1 SGHRS, CDR2 YFSETQ. V was pared by 0 bases and J by 5 bases, with 11 bases between. The CDR3 loop spans 14 amino acids.

The V and J genes are TRBV28 and TRBJ2-3; 8 nucleotides match TRBD2. Germline values: CDR1 MDHEN, CDR2 SYDVKM. The V and J ends lost 5 bases and 11 bases, in that order; junction bases with no gene match: 6. There are 12 residues in the CDR3. CDR3 protein: CASSPLAGGQYF. The CDR3 DNA reads TGTGCCAGCAGTCCGTTGGCGGGGGGGCAGTATTTT.

This chain connects TRBV30 to TRBJ2-7; TRBD2 agrees at 13 bases. The CDR3 loop spans 15 amino acids. V lost 3 bases and J lost 7; bases outside the gene matches: 9. Germline V CDR1 and CDR2: GTSNPN, SVGIG (reference sequence). CDR3 sequence reads: CAWSARTSGGLEQYF. CDR3 bases: TGTGCCTGGAGCGCGAGGACTAGCGGGGGTTTGGAGCAGTACTTC.

The genes are TRBV5-4 and TRBJ2-7, with TRBD1 matching 10 bases. Germline V gene sequence: CDR1 SGHNT, CDR2 YYREEE (reference sequence). V lost 4 bases, J lost 4 bases, and 5 bases stayed unmatched. This CDR3 is built from 14 residues. CDR3 protein: CASSRRTGGYEQYF. The CDR3, as DNA: TGTGCCAGCAGCCGCCGGACAGGGGGTTACGAGCAGTACTTC.

The rearrangement uses TRBV5-8 and TRBJ2-1; tentative D call: TRBD1 (5 bases). Germline V CDR1 and CDR2: SGHTS, YDEGEE. Trimming removed 4 bases at V and 9 bases at J, with 20 bases between. The CDR3 loop spans 15 amino acids. CDR3 sequence reads: CASSPRMAGQGEQFF. The DNA of the CDR3 is TGTGCCAGCAGCCCGCGCATGGCCGGACAAGGTGAGCAGTTCTTC. The variable domain in full, completed from reference TRBV5-8 and TRBJ2-1, reads EAGVTQSPTHLIKTRGQQATLRCSPISGHTSVYWYQQALGLGLQFLLWYDEGEERNRGNFPPRFSGRQFPNYSSELNVNALELEDSALYLCASSPRMAGQGEQFFGPGTRLTVL.

The rearrangement links TRBV12-5 to TRBJ2-5, with 12 nucleotides matching TRBD2. CDR1 is LGHNT, CDR2 FRNRAP, per germline. The ends lost 5 bases at V and 2 bases at J; junction bases unmatched: 18. The CDR3 runs to 20 residues. The CDR3 loop reads CASGLGRTGLAGPLQETQYF. The CDR3 coding sequence is TGTGCTAGTGGTCTGGGGAGAACTGGACTAGCGGGACCGCTTCAAGAGACCCAGTACTTC.

The rearrangement joins TRBV5-4 to TRBJ1-2, with D unclear. Trimming left V 5 bases short and J 6 bases short, with 11 bases between. Germline lookup yields CDR1 SGHNT and CDR2 YYREEE (reference sequence). The CDR3 has 12 residues. Here the CDR3 reads CASRTTPDGYTF. DNA for the CDR3: TGTGCCAGCAGAACGACTCCGGATGGCTACACCTTC.

The chain uses TRBV5-6 and TRBJ2-1, with D hard to call. The ends were cut back, 1 base at V and 0 bases at J, with 11 bases in the middle. From germline, CDR1 is SGHDT and CDR2 YYEEEE. CDR3 length: 16 amino acids. The CDR3 sequence: CASSLKAISSYNEQFF. CDR3 nucleotides: TGTGCCAGCAGCTTGAAAGCGATAAGCTCCTACAATGAGCAGTTCTTC. Combining the CDR3 with reference TRBV5-6 and TRBJ2-1 gives the whole variable domain DAGVTQSPTHLIKTRGQQVTLRCSPKSGHDTVSWYQQALGQGPQFIFQYYEEEERQRGNFPDRFSGHQFPNYSSELNVNALLLGDSALYLCASSLKAISSYNEQFFGPGTRLTVL.

The chain joins TRBV7-9 to TRBJ1-2, with 7 nucleotides matching TRBD1. V dropped 8 bases and J dropped 3; count of bases not matched to a gene: 9. The CDR3 is 14 amino acids. Germline V lookup: CDR1 SEHNR, CDR2 FQNEAQ (reference sequence). CDR3 region: CASDEGAVDYGYTF. CDR3 DNA: TGTGCCAGCGACGAGGGGGCAGTTGACTATGGCTACACCTTC.

The rearrangement joins TRBV27 to TRBJ1-1, with unresolved D. CDR1 is MNHEY, CDR2 SMNVEV, per germline (reference sequence). This CDR3 is built from 12 residues. Trimming left V 6 bases short and J 1 base short, with 6 bases between. In DNA form, the CDR3 reads TGTGCCAGCAGAGGCGGGAACACTGAAGCTTTCTTT. It encodes CASRGGNTEAFF.

The chain is built from TRBV10-3 and TRBJ1-5; D is possibly TRBD1 (6 bases). Germline V gives CDR1 ENHRY, CDR2 SYGVKD. There are 13 residues in the CDR3. V gave up 10 bases and J gave up 0 bases, with 10 bases separating them. Here the CDR3 DNA reads TGTGCCACCCGGGACATTAGCAATCAGCCCCAGCATTTT. Translating gives CATRDISNQPQHF.

The rearrangement links TRBV19 to TRBJ2-4; possibly TRBD2 for D (5 bases). This CDR3 has 16 amino acids. Germline CDR1 and CDR2: LNHDA and SQIVND (reference sequence). Trimming stripped 2 bases from V and 0 bases from J, with 11 bases between. The CDR3 region has the DNA TGTGCCAGTAGTATAAGGAGCGGTCTAGCCAAAAACATTCAGTACTTC. It yields the protein CASSIRSGLAKNIQYF.

This clone has just one count. The chain is built from TRBV7-6 and TRBJ2-1, with D possibly TRBD2 on 5 matching bases. Germline V gives CDR1 SGHVS, CDR2 FNYEAQ. V lost 2 bases and J 3 bases, leaving 20 bases between the germline ends. This CDR3 region has 18 residues. The CDR3 here is CASSLLALPALDYNEQFF. The CDR3 DNA reads TGTGCCAGCAGCTTACTAGCCTTGCCAGCGCTCGACTACAATGAGCAGTTCTTC.

V is TRBV19 and J is TRBJ2-5, with TRBD1 matching over 9 bases. This CDR3 has 13 amino acids. The germline V gene encodes CDR1 LNHDA and CDR2 SQIVND (reference sequence). J lost 10 bases, V lost 3 bases, and 6 bases had no gene match. The CDR3 sequence: CASSIQTGGDQYF. The CDR3 coding sequence is TGTGCCAGTAGTATTCAGACAGGGGGAGACCAGTACTTC.

V usage is TRBV13 and J usage is TRBJ2-5, with D possibly matching TRBD2 (6 bases). CDR3 length: 14 residues. Germline V gene lookup returns CDR1 PRHDT and CDR2 FYEKMQ (reference sequence). The V and J ends lost 5 bases and 2 bases respectively, with 12 bases between them. The CDR3, as DNA: TGTGCCAGCAGCCCTCGGGGGACGCAAGAGACCCAGTACTTC. Translation: CASSPRGTQETQYF. The full variable domain, its missing parts supplied by reference TRBV13 and TRBJ2-5, is AAGVIQSPRHLIKEKRETATLKCYPIPRHDTVYWYQQGPGQDPQFLISFYEKMQSDKGSIPDRFSAQQFSDYHSELNMSSLELGDSALYFCASSPRGTQETQYFGPGTRLLVL.

The V and J genes are TRBV19 and TRBJ1-2, with TRBD1 as a possible D gene (5 bases). In germline, CDR1 is LNHDA, CDR2 SQIVND (reference sequence). The V and J ends lost 2 bases and 4 bases respectively, with 11 bases between them. The CDR3 loop spans 14 amino acids. The CDR3 sequence is CASSISGAAYGYTF. The CDR3 DNA sequence: TGTGCCAGTAGTATAAGCGGGGCGGCCTATGGCTACACCTTC.

The rearrangement links TRBV7-9 to TRBJ1-4; 8 nucleotides align to TRBD1. V trimming: 6 bases; J trimming: 7 bases; junction bases outside the gene matches: 10. The CDR3 runs to 15 residues. The germline CDR1 and CDR2 sequences are SEHNR and FQNEAQ (reference sequence). The CDR3: CASSSTGGGSEKLFF. Written as DNA, the CDR3 is TGTGCCAGCAGTTCCACAGGGGGAGGAAGTGAAAAACTGTTTTTT.

This chain joins TRBV7-8 and TRBJ2-7; TRBD2 matches 10 bases. The length of the CDR3 is 16 residues. V gave up 1 base and J gave up 4 bases; unmatched junction bases: 7. Germline V gene data show CDR1 as SGHVS and CDR2 as FQNEAQ. The CDR3 coding sequence is TGTGCCAGCAGCTTAGGAGTCGGACTAGCGGCTTACGAGCAGTACTTC. Translated, it gives CASSLGVGLAAYEQYF. The whole variable domain, filled in from reference TRBV7-8 and TRBJ2-7, reads GAGVSQSPRYKVAKRGQDVALRCDPISGHVSLFWYQQALGQGPEFLTYFQNEAQLDKSGLPSDRFFAERPEGSVSTLKIQRTQQEDSAVYLCASSLGVGLAAYEQYFGPGTRLTVT.

The gene calls are TRBV19 and TRBJ1-4; no firm D call. CDR3 length: 17 residues. The V end was cut by 0 bases, the J end by 0 bases, with 11 bases between. The germline gives CDR1 LNHDA, CDR2 SQIVND (reference sequence). CDR3 sequence reads: CASSIDNSPATNEKLFF. The CDR3 DNA is TGTGCCAGTAGTATAGACAACTCCCCTGCAACTAATGAAAAACTGTTTTTT.

This chain uses TRBV27 with TRBJ2-7, with 7 nucleotides matching TRBD2. Germline lookup yields CDR1 MNHEY and CDR2 SMNVEV (reference sequence). This CDR3 contains 15 residues. The V segment lost 4 bases and the J segment 2 bases; nucleotides outside the gene matches: 8. DNA of the CDR3: TGTGCCAGCAGTTGGCTAGGGGAGGGCCCCTACGAGCAGTACTTC. Its translation: CASSWLGEGPYEQYF.